These 10 T cell receptor beta chains originate from one sample sequenced in a study of Graves' ophthalmopathy and Graves' hyperthyroidism. The authors amplified TCR beta CDR3 regions, and they did so from RNA transcripts for repertoire sequencing. Scientists carried out first-round RT-PCR using HTBI primers and then a second-round multiplex PCR. A single record per CDR3 protein comes from TCRdb applying MiXCR to the multiplex PCR reads. The sample lists 650,000 to 900,000 distinct CDR3 sequences, roughly 40% seen once, with 44% in the top ten. Sequenced material: peripheral blood. Receptors were obtained from an adult man with Graves' ophthalmopathy.

In its sample, this clonotype was seen once. J is TRBJ2-7 and V is TRBV5-4; 10 bases align to TRBD2. The germline V gene encodes CDR1 SGHNT and CDR2 YYREEE (reference sequence). V shed 2 bases, J shed 3 bases, and the junction held 5 bases outside the gene matches. This CDR3 comprises 15 residues. The CDR3 DNA reads as TGTGCCAGCAGCTTATCTAGCGGGAGTTTCTACGAGCAGTACTTC. It specifies CASSLSSGSFYEQYF. Looking up the rest from reference TRBV5-4 and TRBJ2-7 gives the full variable domain: ETGVTQSPTHLIKTRGQQVTLRCSSQSGHNTVSWYQQALGQGPQFIFQYYREEENGRGNFPPRFSGLQFPNYSSELNVNALELDDSALYLCASSLSSGSFYEQYFGPGTRLTVT.

V usage is TRBV6-1 and J usage is TRBJ2-7, with D maybe TRBD1 (6 bases). V was cut by 6 bases and J by 7 bases, with 16 bases left in between. Germline V gene lookup returns CDR1 MNHNS and CDR2 SASEGT. The CDR3 is made up of 13 amino acids. CDR3 loop: CASRPQGPWEQYF. The DNA for the CDR3 is TGTGCCAGCAGGCCACAGGGACCTTGGGAGCAGTACTTC.

This chain links TRBV7-6 with TRBJ1-6, with 10 bases matching TRBD1. The CDR3 has 16 amino acids. Germline CDR1 is SGHVS and CDR2 is FNYEAQ. V shed 6 bases and J 8 bases; nucleotides not matched to a gene: 10. This chain's CDR3 is CASSYPGQGTHSPLHF. The CDR3 bases are TGTGCCAGCAGTTACCCGGGACAGGGGACCCATTCACCCCTCCACTTT.

A few counts support this clonotype. The chain couples TRBV11-2 to TRBJ2-6, with 7 bases lining up with TRBD1. V was pared by 5 bases and J by 0 bases, with 13 bases of the junction left unmatched. Germline assignment: CDR1 SGHAT and CDR2 FQNNGV. This CDR3 has 19 residues. In nucleotides, the CDR3 is TGTGCCAGCAGCCAAGTGGTCGACAGGGCGGGCTCTGGGGCCAACGTCCTGACTTTC. Translating it yields CASSQVVDRAGSGANVLTF. The variable domain in full, with the rest retrieved from reference TRBV11-2 and TRBJ2-6, is EAGVAQSPRYKIIEKRQSVAFWCNPISGHATLYWYQQILGQGPKLLIQFQNNGVVDDSQLPKDRFSAERLKGVDSTLKIQPAKLEDSAVYLCASSQVVDRAGSGANVLTFGAGSRLTVL.

This clonotype has ten or more counts. This CDR3 is CSALPGQTNQPQHF. The CDR3 region has the DNA TGCAGTGCTCTTCCGGGACAGACAAATCAGCCCCAGCATTTT. This chain uses TRBV20-1 with TRBJ1-5, with 7 bases that match TRBD1. The germline V gene has CDR1 DFQATT and CDR2 SNEGSKA (reference sequence). V dropped 5 bases and J dropped 4; count of bases not matched to a gene: 8. The CDR3 length is 14 residues.

This clonotype appeared a few times. V gene TRBV12-3 or TRBV12-4 combines with J gene TRBJ1-2; no clear D gene. Trimming took 5 bases from V and 5 from J, leaving 21 bases between them. The CDR3 is 16 amino acids. The CDR3 region is CASSANVGIRSYGYTF. CDR3 in DNA: TGTGCCAGCAGTGCTAACGTAGGAATTCGCTCTTATGGCTACACCTTC.

With respect to this clonotype: An end of the junction differs from the germline gene, which may be a read error. The V call is TRBV10-3, the J call TRBJ2-7, with TRBD1 matching over 11 bases. The CDR3 sequence is 15 residues long. The V gene's germline CDR1 is ENHRY and CDR2 SYGVKD. The DNA of the CDR3 is TGTGCCAGCAGTGTTTCCGGGACAGGGGGTTACGAGCAGTACTTC. Protein: CASSVSGTGGYEQYF.

This clonotype was picked up many times. The V call is TRBV15, the J call TRBJ2-7; TRBD1 agrees at 8 bases. Germline CDR1 reads LNHNV; CDR2 reads YYDKDF (reference sequence). This CDR3 comprises 17 residues. V lost 0 bases and J lost 2; bases outside the gene matches: 9. CDR3 sequence: CATSRDPGGQVTYEQYF. DNA of the CDR3: TGTGCCACCAGCAGAGATCCCGGGGGACAGGTGACCTACGAGCAGTACTTC.

The chain combines TRBV25-1 with TRBJ2-3; D uncertain. Trimming pared 6 bases from V and 2 bases from J, leaving 12 bases between. Germline V gene sequence: CDR1 MGHDK, CDR2 SYGVNS. This CDR3 contains 14 residues. CDR3 residues: CASSSGTDTDTQYF. DNA for the CDR3: TGTGCCAGCAGCTCTGGTACAGACACAGATACGCAGTATTTT.

The rearrangement uses TRBV20-1 and TRBJ1-2; no clear D gene. The CDR3 contains 14 residues. Trimming took off 3 bases at V and 6 bases at J, with 17 bases between the two ends. Germline CDR1 is DFQATT and CDR2 is SNEGSKA (reference sequence). Here the CDR3 DNA reads TGCAGTGCTAGGGATTTAGCGGGATCGCATGGCTACACCTTC. It specifies CSARDLAGSHGYTF.